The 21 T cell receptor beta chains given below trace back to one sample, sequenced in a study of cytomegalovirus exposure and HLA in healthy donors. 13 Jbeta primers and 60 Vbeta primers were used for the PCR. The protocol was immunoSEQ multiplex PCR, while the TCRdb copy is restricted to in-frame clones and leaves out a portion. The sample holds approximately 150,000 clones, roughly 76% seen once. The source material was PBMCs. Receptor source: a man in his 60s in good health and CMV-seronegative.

CDR3 amino acids: CASRDKGAYNEQFF. CDR3 bases: TGTGCCAGCAGGGATAAGGGGGCCTACAATGAGCAGTTCTTC. The V gene is TRBV28, the J gene TRBJ2-1; possibly TRBD1 for D (6 bases). Trimming removed 6 bases at V and 2 bases at J, with 11 bases between. The germline gives CDR1 MDHEN, CDR2 SYDVKM. The CDR3 has 14 residues.

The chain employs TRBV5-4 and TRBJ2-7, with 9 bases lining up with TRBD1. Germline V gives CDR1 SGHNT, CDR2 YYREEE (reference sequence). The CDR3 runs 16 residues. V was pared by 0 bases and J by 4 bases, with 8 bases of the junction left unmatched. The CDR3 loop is CASSLAPGQGSYEQYF. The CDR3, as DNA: TGTGCCAGCAGCTTGGCCCCGGGACAGGGTAGTTACGAGCAGTACTTC. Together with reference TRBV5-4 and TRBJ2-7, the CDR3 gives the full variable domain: ETGVTQSPTHLIKTRGQQVTLRCSSQSGHNTVSWYQQALGQGPQFIFQYYREEENGRGNFPPRFSGLQFPNYSSELNVNALELDDSALYLCASSLAPGQGSYEQYFGPGTRLTVT.

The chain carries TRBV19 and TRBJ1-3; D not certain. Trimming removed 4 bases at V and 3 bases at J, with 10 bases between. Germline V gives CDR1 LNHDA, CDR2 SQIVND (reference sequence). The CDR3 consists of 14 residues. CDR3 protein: CASSTPGFGNTIYF. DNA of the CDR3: TGTGCCAGTAGTACGCCGGGTTTTGGAAACACCATATATTTT.

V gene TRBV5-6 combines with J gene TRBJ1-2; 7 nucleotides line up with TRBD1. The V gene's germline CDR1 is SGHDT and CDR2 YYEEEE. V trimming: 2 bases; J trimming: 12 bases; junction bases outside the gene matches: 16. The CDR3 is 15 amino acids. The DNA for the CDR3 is TGTGCCAGCAGCTTAGGTCAGGGGGTAATCAATCTCGACACCTTC. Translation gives CASSLGQGVINLDTF.

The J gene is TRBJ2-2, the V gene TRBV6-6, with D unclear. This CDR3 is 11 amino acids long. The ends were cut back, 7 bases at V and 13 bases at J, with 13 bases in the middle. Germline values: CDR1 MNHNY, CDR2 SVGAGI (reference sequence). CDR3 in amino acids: CASKDSFGLFF. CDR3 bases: TGTGCCAGCAAAGACTCGTTTGGGCTGTTTTTT.

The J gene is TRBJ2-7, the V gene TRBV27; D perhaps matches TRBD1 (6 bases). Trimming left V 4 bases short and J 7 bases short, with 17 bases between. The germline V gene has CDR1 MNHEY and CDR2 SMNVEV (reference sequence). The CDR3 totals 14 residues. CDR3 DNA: TGTGCCAGCAGTTCGGACAGCCCCACCTTTGAGCAGTACTTC. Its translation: CASSSDSPTFEQYF.

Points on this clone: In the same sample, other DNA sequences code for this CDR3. CDR3 nucleotide sequence: TGTGCCAGCAGCGCGGGGGGGGGCCCAGATACGCAGTATTTT. As protein: CASSAGGGPDTQYF. The V and J genes are TRBV9 and TRBJ2-3; 8 bases line up with TRBD2. The ends lost 3 bases at V and 4 bases at J; junction bases unmatched: 4. Germline V CDR1 and CDR2: SGDLS, YYNGEE. The CDR3 is made up of 14 amino acids. Full variable domain (remainder filled in from reference TRBV9 and TRBJ2-3): DSGVTQTPKHLITATGQRVTLRCSPRSGDLSVYWYQQSLDQGLQFLIQYYNGEERAKGNILERFSAQQFPDLHSELNLSSLELGDSALYFCASSAGGGPDTQYFGPGTRLTVL.

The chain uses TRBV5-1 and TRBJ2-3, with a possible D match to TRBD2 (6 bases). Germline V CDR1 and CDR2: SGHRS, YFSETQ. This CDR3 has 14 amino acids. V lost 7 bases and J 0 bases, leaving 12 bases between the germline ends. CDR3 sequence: CASRGTVSTDTQYF. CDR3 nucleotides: TGCGCCAGCCGGGGGACCGTAAGCACAGATACGCAGTATTTT.

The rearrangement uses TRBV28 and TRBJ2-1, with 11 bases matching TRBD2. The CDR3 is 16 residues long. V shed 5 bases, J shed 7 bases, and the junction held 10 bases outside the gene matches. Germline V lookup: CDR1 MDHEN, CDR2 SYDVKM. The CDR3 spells CASSRFTSGSENEQFF. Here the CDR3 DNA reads TGTGCCAGCAGTCGATTTACTAGCGGGAGTGAGAATGAGCAGTTCTTC.

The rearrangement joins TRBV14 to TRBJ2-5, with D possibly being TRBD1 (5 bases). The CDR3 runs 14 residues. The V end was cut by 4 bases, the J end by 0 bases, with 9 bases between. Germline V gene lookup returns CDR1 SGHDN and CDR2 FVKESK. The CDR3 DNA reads TGTGCCAGCAGCCTTACCAGGGACCAAGAGACCCAGTACTTC. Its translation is CASSLTRDQETQYF. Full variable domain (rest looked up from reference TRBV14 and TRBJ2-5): EAGVTQFPSHSVIEKGQTVTLRCDPISGHDNLYWYRRVMGKEIKFLLHFVKESKQDESGMPNNRFLAERTGGTYSTLKVQPAELEDSGVYFCASSLTRDQETQYFGPGTRLLVL.

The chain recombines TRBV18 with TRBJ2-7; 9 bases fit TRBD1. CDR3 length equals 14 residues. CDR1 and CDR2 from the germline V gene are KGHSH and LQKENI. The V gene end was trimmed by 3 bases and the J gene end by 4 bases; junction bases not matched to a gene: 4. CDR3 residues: CASSPGQGRYEQYF. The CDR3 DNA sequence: TGTGCCAGCTCACCGGGACAGGGTCGGTACGAGCAGTACTTC.

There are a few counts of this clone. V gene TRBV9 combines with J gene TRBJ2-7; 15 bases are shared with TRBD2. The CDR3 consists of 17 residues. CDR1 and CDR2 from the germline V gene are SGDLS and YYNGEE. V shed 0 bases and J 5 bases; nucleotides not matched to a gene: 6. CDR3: CASSVEGGTSGRNEQYF. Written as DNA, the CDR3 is TGTGCCAGCAGCGTAGAGGGCGGGACTAGCGGGAGGAACGAGCAGTACTTC.

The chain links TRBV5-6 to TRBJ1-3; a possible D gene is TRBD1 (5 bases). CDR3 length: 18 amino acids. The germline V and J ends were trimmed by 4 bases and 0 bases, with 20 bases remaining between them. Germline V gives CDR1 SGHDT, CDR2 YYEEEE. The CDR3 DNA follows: TGTGCCAGCAGCGGGAGGGGCAGGGCTGGAATCTCTGGAAACACCATATATTTT. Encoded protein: CASSGRGRAGISGNTIYF.

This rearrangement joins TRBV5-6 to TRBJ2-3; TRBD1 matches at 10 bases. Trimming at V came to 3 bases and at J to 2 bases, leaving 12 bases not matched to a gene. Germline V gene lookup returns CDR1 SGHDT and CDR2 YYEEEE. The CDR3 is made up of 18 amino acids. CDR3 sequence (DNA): TGTGCCAGCAGCTCTCGACAGGGGGCCGGGGGGTACACAGATACGCAGTATTTT. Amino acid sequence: CASSSRQGAGGYTDTQYF. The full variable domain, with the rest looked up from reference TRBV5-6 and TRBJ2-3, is DAGVTQSPTHLIKTRGQQVTLRCSPKSGHDTVSWYQQALGQGPQFIFQYYEEEERQRGNFPDRFSGHQFPNYSSELNVNALLLGDSALYLCASSSRQGAGGYTDTQYFGPGTRLTVL.

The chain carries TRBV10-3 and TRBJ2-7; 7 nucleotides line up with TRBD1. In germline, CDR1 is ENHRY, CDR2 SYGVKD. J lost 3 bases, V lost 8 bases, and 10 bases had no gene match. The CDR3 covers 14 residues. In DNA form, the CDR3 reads TGTGCCATCGGGACAGACACTACCCACTACGAGCAGTACTTC. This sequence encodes CAIGTDTTHYEQYF.

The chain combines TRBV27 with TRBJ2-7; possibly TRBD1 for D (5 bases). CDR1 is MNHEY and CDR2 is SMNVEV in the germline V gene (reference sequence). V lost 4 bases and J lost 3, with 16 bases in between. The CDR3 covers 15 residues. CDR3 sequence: CASSSAGPPDYEQYF. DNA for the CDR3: TGTGCCAGCAGTTCGGCAGGGCCCCCAGACTACGAGCAGTACTTC.

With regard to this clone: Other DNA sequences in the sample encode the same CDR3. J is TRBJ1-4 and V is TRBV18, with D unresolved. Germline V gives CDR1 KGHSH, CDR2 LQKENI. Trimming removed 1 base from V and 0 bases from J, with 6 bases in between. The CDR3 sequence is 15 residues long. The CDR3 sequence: CASSPRTATNEKLFF. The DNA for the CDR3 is TGTGCCAGCTCACCACGGACTGCAACTAATGAAAAACTGTTTTTT.

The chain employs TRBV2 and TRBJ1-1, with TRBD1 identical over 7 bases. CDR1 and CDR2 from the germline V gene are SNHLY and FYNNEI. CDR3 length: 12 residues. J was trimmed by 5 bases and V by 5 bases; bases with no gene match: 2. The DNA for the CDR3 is TGTGCCAGCAGTACAGGGGTAACTGAAGCTTTCTTT. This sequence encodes CASSTGVTEAFF.

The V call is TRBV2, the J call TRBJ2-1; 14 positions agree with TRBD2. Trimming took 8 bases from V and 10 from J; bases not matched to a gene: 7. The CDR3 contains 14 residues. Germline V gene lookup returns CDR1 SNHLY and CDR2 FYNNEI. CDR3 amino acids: CASPTSGGAKEQFF. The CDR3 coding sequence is TGTGCCAGCCCGACTAGCGGGGGGGCAAAGGAGCAGTTCTTC.

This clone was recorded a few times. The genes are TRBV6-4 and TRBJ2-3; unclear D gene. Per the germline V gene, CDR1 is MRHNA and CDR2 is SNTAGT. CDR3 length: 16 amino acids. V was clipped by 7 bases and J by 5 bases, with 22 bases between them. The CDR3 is CASTPSPDSFGDTQYF. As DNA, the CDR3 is TGTGCCAGCACCCCGTCACCTGACTCTTTTGGAGATACGCAGTATTTT.

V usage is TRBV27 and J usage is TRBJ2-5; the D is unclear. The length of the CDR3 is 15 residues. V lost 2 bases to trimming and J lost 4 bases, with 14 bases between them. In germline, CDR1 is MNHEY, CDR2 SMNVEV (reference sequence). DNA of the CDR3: TGTGCCAGCAGTTTAACGTGGCTAGATGGAGAGACCCAGTACTTC. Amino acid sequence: CASSLTWLDGETQYF.